A selection of T cell receptor beta chains follows, all from one sample in a study of T cells in Graves' hyperthyroidism and ophthalmopathy. TCRdb processed the multiplex PCR reads anew with MiXCR; each CDR3 protein has one entry. The sample consists of 650,000 to 800,000 distinct CDR3 sequences, roughly 45% of them appearing once. The specimen was peripheral blood or thyroid tissue (not recorded which). Every receptor here comes from an adult man with Graves' disease, either hyperthyroidism or ophthalmopathy (not recorded which). The CDR3 runs from the conserved cysteine through the conserved F or W. A D gene is named only where the DNA matches it firmly. Part of the rows lack a size; the others show once, few, many or a class for expanded clones.

clone_size: NA; cdr3_length: 12; j_call: TRBJ1-3; d_call: NA; v_call: TRBV29-1; cdr3_aa: CSVVGPGYTIYF; cdr3_nt: TGCAGCGTTGTTGGACCGGGCTACACCATATATTTT
clone_size: many; cdr3_length: 15; j_call: TRBJ1-1; d_call: TRBD1; v_call: TRBV10-3; cdr3_aa: CAISATGGTNTEAFF; cdr3_nt: TGTGCCATCAGCGCGACAGGGGGGACTAACACTGAAGCTTTCTTT
clone_size: NA; cdr3_length: 17; j_call: TRBJ1-2; d_call: NA; v_call: TRBV7-9; cdr3_aa: CASSLRSSHPTGNGYTF; cdr3_nt: TGTGCCAGCAGCTTAAGGAGCAGCCACCCGACAGGAAATGGCTACACCTTC
clone_size: NA; cdr3_length: 16; j_call: TRBJ2-7; d_call: TRBD1; v_call: TRBV2; cdr3_aa: CASSQRVGTGGHEQYF; cdr3_nt: TGTGCCAGCAGCCAACGCGTCGGGACAGGGGGCCACGAGCAGTACTTC
clone_size: few; cdr3_length: 15; j_call: TRBJ2-7; d_call: NA; v_call: TRBV7-8; cdr3_aa: CASSFFRGRTYEQYF; cdr3_nt: TGTGCCAGCAGCTTTTTCCGAGGGAGAACCTACGAGCAGTACTTC
clone_size: NA; cdr3_length: 13; j_call: TRBJ1-6; d_call: TRBD1; v_call: TRBV7-2; cdr3_aa: CASSDRGIAPLHF; cdr3_nt: TGTGCCAGCAGTGACAGGGGTATAGCACCCCTCCACTTT
clone_size: NA; cdr3_length: 13; j_call: TRBJ1-1; d_call: TRBD1; v_call: TRBV10-3; cdr3_aa: CAIKTTGGTEAFF; cdr3_nt: TGTGCCATCAAAACGACAGGGGGCACTGAAGCTTTCTTT
clone_size: NA; cdr3_length: 12; j_call: TRBJ1-4; d_call: NA; v_call: TRBV29-1; cdr3_aa: CSSGTEGEKLFF; cdr3_nt: TGCAGCTCCGGGACCGAGGGTGAAAAACTGTTTTTT
clone_size: NA; cdr3_length: 16; j_call: TRBJ1-2; d_call: TRBD1; v_call: TRBV7-8; cdr3_aa: CASSWTGTRVPSGYTF; cdr3_nt: TGTGCCAGCAGCTGGACAGGGACACGGGTTCCGAGTGGCTACACCTTC
clone_size: NA; cdr3_length: 15; j_call: TRBJ1-1; d_call: NA; v_call: TRBV25-1; cdr3_aa: CASSVVIQGNTEAFF; cdr3_nt: TGTGCCAGCAGCGTTGTAATTCAGGGGAACACTGAAGCTTTCTTT
clone_size: NA; cdr3_length: 16; j_call: TRBJ2-7; d_call: TRBD2; v_call: TRBV2; cdr3_aa: CASSSGGGLAGVEQYF; cdr3_nt: TGTGCCAGCAGCTCTGGAGGCGGACTAGCGGGAGTTGAGCAGTACTTC
clone_size: NA; cdr3_length: 15; j_call: TRBJ2-7; d_call: NA; v_call: TRBV20-1; cdr3_aa: CSARELGVIPYEQYF; cdr3_nt: TGCAGTGCTAGAGAGTTGGGAGTGATTCCCTACGAGCAGTACTTC
clone_size: few; cdr3_length: 14; j_call: TRBJ1-2; d_call: NA; v_call: TRBV5-1; cdr3_aa: CASSLDGALAGYTF; cdr3_nt: TGCGCCAGCAGCTTGGATGGCGCCCTGGCTGGCTACACCTTC
clone_size: few; cdr3_length: 15; j_call: TRBJ2-7; d_call: TRBD2; v_call: TRBV10-3; cdr3_aa: CASFASTSGIYEQYF; cdr3_nt: TGTGCCAGCTTTGCGTCGACTAGCGGGATCTACGAGCAGTACTTC
clone_size: NA; cdr3_length: 13; j_call: TRBJ1-6; d_call: NA; v_call: TRBV29-1; cdr3_aa: CSVLSGIDSPLHF; cdr3_nt: TGCAGCGTTTTATCAGGGATCGATTCACCCCTCCACTTT
clone_size: NA; cdr3_length: 14; j_call: TRBJ2-7; d_call: NA; v_call: TRBV2; cdr3_aa: CASSNYRDPYEQYF; cdr3_nt: TGTGCCAGCAGTAACTACAGGGACCCCTACGAGCAGTACTTC
clone_size: NA; cdr3_length: 17; j_call: TRBJ2-2; d_call: TRBD1; v_call: TRBV11-3; cdr3_aa: CASSRGQGAWNTGELFF; cdr3_nt: TGTGCCAGCAGCCGAGGACAGGGGGCATGGAACACCGGGGAGCTGTTTTTT
clone_size: many; cdr3_length: 13; j_call: TRBJ2-2; d_call: NA; v_call: TRBV29-1; cdr3_aa: CSVVGRGAGELFF; cdr3_nt: TGCAGCGTTGTGGGCAGGGGGGCCGGGGAGCTGTTTTTT
clone_size: few; cdr3_length: 15; j_call: TRBJ1-5; d_call: TRBD1; v_call: TRBV19; cdr3_aa: CASSPFDRGDQPQHF; cdr3_nt: TGTGCCAGTAGTCCCTTCGACAGGGGTGATCAGCCCCAGCATTTT
clone_size: NA; cdr3_length: 12; j_call: TRBJ1-5; d_call: TRBD1; v_call: TRBV29-1; cdr3_aa: CSVRGQGQPQHF; cdr3_nt: TGCAGCGTGCGGGGACAGGGTCAGCCCCAGCATTTT
clone_size: NA; cdr3_length: 17; j_call: TRBJ2-5; d_call: TRBD1; v_call: TRBV7-9; cdr3_aa: CASSLNPTGLRRETQYF; cdr3_nt: TGTGCCAGCAGCTTAAACCCGACAGGGTTGCGCAGGGAGACCCAGTACTTC
clone_size: NA; cdr3_length: 15; j_call: TRBJ2-7; d_call: TRBD2; v_call: TRBV7-3; cdr3_aa: CASSWTSGRFVEQYF; cdr3_nt: TGTGCCAGCAGCTGGACTAGCGGGAGGTTTGTCGAGCAGTACTTC
clone_size: NA; cdr3_length: 15; j_call: TRBJ1-4; d_call: NA; v_call: TRBV2; cdr3_aa: CASSPTWLANEKLFF; cdr3_nt: TGTGCCAGCAGTCCCACCTGGTTGGCTAATGAAAAACTGTTTTTT
clone_size: NA; cdr3_length: 16; j_call: TRBJ1-5; d_call: NA; v_call: TRBV12-3/TRBV12-4; cdr3_aa: CASSPRGVFSNQPQHF; cdr3_nt: TGTGCCAGCAGCCCAAGGGGAGTTTTCAGCAATCAGCCCCAGCATTTT
clone_size: NA; cdr3_length: 15; j_call: TRBJ1-5; d_call: NA; v_call: TRBV7-2; cdr3_aa: CATRSPPPSNQPQHF; cdr3_nt: TGTGCAACACGATCCCCTCCCCCAAGCAATCAGCCCCAGCATTTT
clone_size: few; cdr3_length: 17; j_call: TRBJ1-5; d_call: TRBD1; v_call: TRBV7-8; cdr3_aa: CASSPDRGREINQPQHF; cdr3_nt: TGTGCCAGCAGCCCAGACAGGGGGCGGGAGATAAATCAGCCCCAGCATTTT
clone_size: few; cdr3_length: 12; j_call: TRBJ1-1; d_call: NA; v_call: TRBV2; cdr3_aa: CATHDGNTEAFF; cdr3_nt: TGTGCCACCCACGACGGGAACACTGAAGCTTTCTTT
clone_size: NA; cdr3_length: 14; j_call: TRBJ2-2; d_call: NA; v_call: TRBV7-9; cdr3_aa: CASSWTETTGELFF; cdr3_nt: TGTGCCAGCAGCTGGACAGAAACCACCGGGGAGCTGTTTTTT
clone_size: NA; cdr3_length: 16; j_call: TRBJ2-2; d_call: NA; v_call: TRBV2; cdr3_aa: CASSQGALANTGELFF; cdr3_nt: TGTGCCAGCAGCCAAGGAGCCCTTGCGAACACCGGGGAGCTGTTTTTT
clone_size: few; cdr3_length: 12; j_call: TRBJ1-1; d_call: TRBD1; v_call: TRBV29-1; cdr3_aa: CSVYRGDTEAFF; cdr3_nt: TGCAGCGTTTACAGGGGAGACACTGAAGCTTTCTTT
clone_size: few; cdr3_length: 13; j_call: TRBJ1-1; d_call: NA; v_call: TRBV12-3/TRBV12-4; cdr3_aa: CASTRQLYTEAFF; cdr3_nt: TGTGCCAGCACCCGACAGCTTTACACTGAAGCTTTCTTT
clone_size: NA; cdr3_length: 13; j_call: TRBJ1-4; d_call: NA; v_call: TRBV10-3; cdr3_aa: CATSGTGNEKLFF; cdr3_nt: TGTGCCACCTCCGGGACGGGAAATGAAAAACTGTTTTTT
clone_size: NA; cdr3_length: 19; j_call: TRBJ1-5; d_call: NA; v_call: TRBV24-1; cdr3_aa: CATSASSLEGPRGNQPQHF; cdr3_nt: TGTGCCACCAGTGCCAGCAGTTTAGAGGGCCCCAGGGGCAATCAGCCCCAGCATTTT
clone_size: few; cdr3_length: 16; j_call: TRBJ1-4; d_call: NA; v_call: TRBV20-1; cdr3_aa: CSARPRDNPTNEKLFF; cdr3_nt: TGCAGTGCTAGACCCCGGGACAACCCAACTAATGAAAAACTGTTTTTT
clone_size: many; cdr3_length: 11; j_call: TRBJ2-7; d_call: NA; v_call: TRBV29-1; cdr3_aa: CSVAPVGEQYF; cdr3_nt: TGCAGCGTTGCCCCCGTGGGGGAGCAGTACTTC
clone_size: NA; cdr3_length: 16; j_call: TRBJ1-1; d_call: TRBD1; v_call: TRBV9; cdr3_aa: CASSRGQGKMNTEAFF; cdr3_nt: TGTGCCAGCAGCAGAGGACAGGGAAAAATGAACACTGAAGCTTTCTTT
clone_size: NA; cdr3_length: 16; j_call: TRBJ2-7; d_call: TRBD1; v_call: TRBV2; cdr3_aa: CASSGQGRADSYEQYF; cdr3_nt: TGTGCCAGCAGTGGACAGGGTCGGGCTGACTCCTACGAGCAGTACTTC
clone_size: NA; cdr3_length: 16; j_call: TRBJ1-4; d_call: TRBD1; v_call: TRBV10-1; cdr3_aa: CASSERVGTGMEKLFF; cdr3_nt: TGCGCCAGCAGTGAGCGAGTCGGGACAGGGATGGAGAAACTGTTTTTT
clone_size: many; cdr3_length: 12; j_call: TRBJ2-7; d_call: NA; v_call: TRBV6-5; cdr3_aa: CASTTHPGEQYF; cdr3_nt: TGTGCCAGCACCACCCATCCAGGCGAGCAGTACTTC
clone_size: once; cdr3_length: 13; j_call: TRBJ1-5; d_call: NA; v_call: TRBV10-3; cdr3_aa: CAISEDRQETQHF; cdr3_nt: TGTGCCATCAGTGAGGACAGACAAGAGACCCAGCATTTT
clone_size: few; cdr3_length: 15; j_call: TRBJ2-5; d_call: TRBD1; v_call: TRBV6-5; cdr3_aa: CASSYADRVRETQYF; cdr3_nt: TGTGCCAGCAGTTACGCCGACAGGGTCCGGGAGACCCAGTACTTC
clone_size: NA; cdr3_length: 13; j_call: TRBJ1-2; d_call: NA; v_call: TRBV6-5; cdr3_aa: CAISGEANYGYTF; cdr3_nt: TGTGCCATCAGTGGGGAAGCTAACTATGGCTACACCTTC
clone_size: few; cdr3_length: 12; j_call: TRBJ1-2; d_call: NA; v_call: TRBV9; cdr3_aa: CASSGPQGGYTF; cdr3_nt: TGTGCCAGCAGCGGCCCTCAGGGTGGCTACACCTTC
clone_size: NA; cdr3_length: 16; j_call: TRBJ1-5; d_call: TRBD1; v_call: TRBV7-9; cdr3_aa: CASSSTGTGLVQPQHF; cdr3_nt: TGTGCCAGCAGCTCAACCGGGACAGGGCTTGTTCAGCCCCAGCATTTT
clone_size: once; cdr3_length: 14; j_call: TRBJ1-5; d_call: TRBD1; v_call: TRBV25-1; cdr3_aa: CASRGQGADQPQHF; cdr3_nt: TGTGCCAGCAGGGGACAGGGGGCAGATCAGCCCCAGCATTTT
clone_size: NA; cdr3_length: 15; j_call: TRBJ1-4; d_call: NA; v_call: TRBV10-3; cdr3_aa: CAISEGGTTNEKLFF; cdr3_nt: TGTGCCATCAGCGAGGGAGGGACAACTAATGAAAAACTGTTTTTT